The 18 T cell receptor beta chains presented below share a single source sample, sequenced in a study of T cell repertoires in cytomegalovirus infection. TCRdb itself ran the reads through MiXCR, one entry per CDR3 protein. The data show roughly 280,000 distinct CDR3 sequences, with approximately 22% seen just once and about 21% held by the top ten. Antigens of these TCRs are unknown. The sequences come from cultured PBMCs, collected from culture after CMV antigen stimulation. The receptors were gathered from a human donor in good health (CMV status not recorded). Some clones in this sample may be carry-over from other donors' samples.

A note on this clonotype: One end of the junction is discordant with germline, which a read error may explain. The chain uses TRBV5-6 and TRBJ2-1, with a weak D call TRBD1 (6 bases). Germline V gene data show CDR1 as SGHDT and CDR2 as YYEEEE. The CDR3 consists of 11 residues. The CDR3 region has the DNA TGTGCCAGCGGCTTTTCCGGGACACTGTTCTTC. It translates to CASGFSGTLFF. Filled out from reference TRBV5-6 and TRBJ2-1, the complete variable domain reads DAGVTQSPTHLIKTRGQQVTLRCSPKSGHDTVSWYQQALGQGPQFIFQYYEEEERQRGNFPDRFSGHQFPNYSSELNVNALLLGDSALYLCASGFSGTLFFGPGTRLTVL.

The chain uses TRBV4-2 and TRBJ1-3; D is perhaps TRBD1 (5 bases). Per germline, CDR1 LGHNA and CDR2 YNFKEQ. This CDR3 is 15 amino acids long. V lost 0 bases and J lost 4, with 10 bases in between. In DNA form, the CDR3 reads TGTGCCAGCAGCCAAGACAGGGTGGCGGGAAACACCATATATTTT. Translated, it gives CASSQDRVAGNTIYF.

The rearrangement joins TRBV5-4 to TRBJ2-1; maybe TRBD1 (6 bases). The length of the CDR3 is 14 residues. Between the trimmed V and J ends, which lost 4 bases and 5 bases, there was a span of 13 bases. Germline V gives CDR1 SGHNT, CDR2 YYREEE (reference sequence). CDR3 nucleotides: TGTGCCAGCAGCGCTGGACAGCGAAACAATGAGCAGTTCTTC. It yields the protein CASSAGQRNNEQFF. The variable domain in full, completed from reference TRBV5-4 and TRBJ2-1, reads ETGVTQSPTHLIKTRGQQVTLRCSSQSGHNTVSWYQQALGQGPQFIFQYYREEENGRGNFPPRFSGLQFPNYSSELNVNALELDDSALYLCASSAGQRNNEQFFGPGTRLTVL.

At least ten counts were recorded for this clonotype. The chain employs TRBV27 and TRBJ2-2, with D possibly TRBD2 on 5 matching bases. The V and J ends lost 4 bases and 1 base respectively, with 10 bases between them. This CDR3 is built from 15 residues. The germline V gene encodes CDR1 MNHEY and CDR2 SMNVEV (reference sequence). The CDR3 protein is CASSSSRGNTGELFF. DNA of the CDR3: TGTGCCAGCAGTTCCTCCCGGGGGAACACCGGGGAGCTGTTTTTT.

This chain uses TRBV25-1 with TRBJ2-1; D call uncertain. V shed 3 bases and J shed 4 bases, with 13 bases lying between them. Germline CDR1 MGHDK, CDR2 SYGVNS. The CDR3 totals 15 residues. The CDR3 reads CASSEDGSSYNEQFF. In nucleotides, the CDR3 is TGTGCCAGCAGTGAGGATGGAAGCAGTTACAATGAGCAGTTCTTC.

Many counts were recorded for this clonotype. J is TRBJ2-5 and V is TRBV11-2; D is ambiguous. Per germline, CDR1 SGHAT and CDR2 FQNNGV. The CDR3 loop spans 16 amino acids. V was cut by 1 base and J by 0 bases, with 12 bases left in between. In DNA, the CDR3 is TGTGCCAGCAGCTTAGGTTTAGCCATTGACCAAGAGACCCAGTACTTC. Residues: CASSLGLAIDQETQYF. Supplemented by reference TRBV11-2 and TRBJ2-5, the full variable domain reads EAGVAQSPRYKIIEKRQSVAFWCNPISGHATLYWYQQILGQGPKLLIQFQNNGVVDDSQLPKDRFSAERLKGVDSTLKIQPAKLEDSAVYLCASSLGLAIDQETQYFGPGTRLLVL.

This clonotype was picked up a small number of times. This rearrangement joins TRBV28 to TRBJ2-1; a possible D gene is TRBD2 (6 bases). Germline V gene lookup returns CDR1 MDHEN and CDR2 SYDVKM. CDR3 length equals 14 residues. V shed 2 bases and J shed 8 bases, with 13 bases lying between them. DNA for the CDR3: TGTGCCAGCAGTTTACCGGGGGAGCGCCATGAGCAGTTCTTC. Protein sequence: CASSLPGERHEQFF.

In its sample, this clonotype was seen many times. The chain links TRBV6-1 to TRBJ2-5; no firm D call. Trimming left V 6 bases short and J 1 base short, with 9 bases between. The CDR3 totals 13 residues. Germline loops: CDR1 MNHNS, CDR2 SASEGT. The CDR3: CASSSRLQETQYF. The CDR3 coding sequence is TGTGCCAGCAGCTCCAGACTCCAAGAGACCCAGTACTTC.

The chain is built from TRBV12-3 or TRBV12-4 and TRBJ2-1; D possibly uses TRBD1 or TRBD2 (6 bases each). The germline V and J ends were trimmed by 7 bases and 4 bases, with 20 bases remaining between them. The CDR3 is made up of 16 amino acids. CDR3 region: CASNPFGGASYNEQFF. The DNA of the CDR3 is TGTGCCAGCAACCCCTTCGGGGGCGCCAGTTACAATGAGCAGTTCTTC.

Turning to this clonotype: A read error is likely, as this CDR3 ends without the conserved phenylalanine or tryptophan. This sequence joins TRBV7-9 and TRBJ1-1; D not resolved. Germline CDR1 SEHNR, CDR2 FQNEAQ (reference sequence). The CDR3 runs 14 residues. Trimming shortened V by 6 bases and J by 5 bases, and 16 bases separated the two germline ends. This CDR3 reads CASSPDTQRTEAFL. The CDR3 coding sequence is TGTGCCAGCAGTCCCGACACCCAAAGGACTGAAGCTTTCCTT.

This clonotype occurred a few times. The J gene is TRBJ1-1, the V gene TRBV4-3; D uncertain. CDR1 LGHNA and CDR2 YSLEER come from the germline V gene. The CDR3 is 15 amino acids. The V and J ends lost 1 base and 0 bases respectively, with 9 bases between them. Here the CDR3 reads CASSQAGQVNTEAFF. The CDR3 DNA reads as TGCGCCAGCAGCCAAGCCGGCCAGGTGAACACTGAAGCTTTCTTT.

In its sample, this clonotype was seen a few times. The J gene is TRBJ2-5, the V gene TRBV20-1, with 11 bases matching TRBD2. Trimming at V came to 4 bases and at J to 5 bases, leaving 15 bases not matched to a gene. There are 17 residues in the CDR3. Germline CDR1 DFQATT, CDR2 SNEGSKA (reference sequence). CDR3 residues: CSAKGRISGRAGETQYF. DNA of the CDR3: TGCAGTGCTAAGGGGAGAATTAGCGGGAGGGCCGGGGAGACCCAGTACTTC.

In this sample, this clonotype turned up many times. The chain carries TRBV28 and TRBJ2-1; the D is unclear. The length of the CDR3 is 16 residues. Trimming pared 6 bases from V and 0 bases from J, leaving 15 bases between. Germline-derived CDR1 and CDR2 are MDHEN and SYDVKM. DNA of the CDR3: TGTGCCAGCAGGAAGAACCAGAGAAACTCCTACAATGAGCAGTTCTTC. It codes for CASRKNQRNSYNEQFF.

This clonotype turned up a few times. The CDR3 sequence: CASSTSGTPMGPQHF. For the CDR3, the DNA is TGTGCCAGCAGCACCTCCGGGACACCAATGGGGCCCCAGCATTTT. The chain uses TRBV9 and TRBJ1-5; D is possibly TRBD1 (6 bases). Germline CDR1 SGDLS, CDR2 YYNGEE. This CDR3 has 15 residues. V was shortened by 4 bases and J by 9 bases, with 20 bases between the two germline ends.

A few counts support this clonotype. In DNA, the CDR3 is TGTGCCAGCAGTTACGGACAGGGGGGATATGGCTACACCTTC. This translates into CASSYGQGGYGYTF. The chain recombines TRBV6-5 with TRBJ1-2; TRBD1 matches 10 bases. The germline V gene has CDR1 MNHEY and CDR2 SVGAGI. After removal of 2 bases from V and 5 bases from J, the junction contained 2 bases not matched to a gene. The CDR3 is 14 residues long.

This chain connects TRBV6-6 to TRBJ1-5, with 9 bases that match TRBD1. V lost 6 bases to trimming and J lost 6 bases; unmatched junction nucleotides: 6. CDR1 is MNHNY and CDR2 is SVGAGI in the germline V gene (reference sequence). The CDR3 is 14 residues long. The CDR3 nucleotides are TGTGCCAGCAGCCGCATACAGGGGGCTCAGCCCCAGCATTTT. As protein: CASSRIQGAQPQHF.

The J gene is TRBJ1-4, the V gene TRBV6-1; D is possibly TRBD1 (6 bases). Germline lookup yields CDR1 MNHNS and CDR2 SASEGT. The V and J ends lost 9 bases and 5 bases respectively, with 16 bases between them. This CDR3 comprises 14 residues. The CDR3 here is CASARTDRNEKLFF. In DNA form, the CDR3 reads TGTGCCAGTGCCCGGACAGATCGGAATGAAAAACTGTTTTTT.

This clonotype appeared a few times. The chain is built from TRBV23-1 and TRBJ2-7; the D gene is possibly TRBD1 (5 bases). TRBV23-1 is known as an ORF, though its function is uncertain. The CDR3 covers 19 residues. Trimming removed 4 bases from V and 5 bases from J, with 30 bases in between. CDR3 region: CASSPYEISPHKTVHEQYV. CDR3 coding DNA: TGCGCCAGCAGTCCCTATGAAATATCCCCGCATAAGACAGTCCACGAGCAGTACGTC.